One and the same sample provided the 30 T cell receptor beta chains below, sequenced in a study of OX40 agonist ivuxolimab in advanced cancers. Sequencing used immunoSEQ multiplex PCR; TCRdb keeps in-frame clones, though not all of them. The table has around 49,000 clones, 60% to 80% seen once. The sequencing here drew on CD4+ or CD8+ T cells sorted from blood, taken in a trial of the OX40 agonist ivuxolimab. The source of these receptors is an adult with an advanced solid tumor such as melanoma, head and neck, liver or kidney cancer.

This clone was picked up one time. CDR3 coding DNA: TGTGCCAGCAGCTTAGTCAGGGCTGGAAACACCATATATTTT. Translation: CASSLVRAGNTIYF. The chain carries TRBV7-8 and TRBJ1-3; possibly TRBD1 for D (5 bases). The V end was cut by 1 base, the J end by 2 bases, with 6 bases between. Germline CDR1 is SGHVS and CDR2 is FQNEAQ. There are 14 residues in the CDR3.

This rearrangement joins TRBV18 to TRBJ2-5; possibly TRBD1 for D (6 bases). V lost 4 bases and J 2 bases, leaving 8 bases between the germline ends. This CDR3 comprises 13 residues. The germline gives CDR1 KGHSH, CDR2 LQKENI. CDR3 sequence reads: CASSQTGQETQYF. The CDR3 region has the DNA TGTGCCAGCTCACAGACAGGACAAGAGACCCAGTACTTC.

There are a few counts of this clone. Other DNA sequences from this sample encode an identical CDR3 as well. The genes are TRBV19 and TRBJ2-5; the D gene is possibly TRBD1 (6 bases). V was cut by 11 bases and J by 5 bases, with 15 bases left in between. Germline assignment: CDR1 LNHDA and CDR2 SQIVND (reference sequence). The CDR3 has 12 residues. CDR3 bases: TGTGCCTCAAGACAGGCCGGGGAGACCCAGTACTTC. Translating gives CASRQAGETQYF.

In this sample, this clone turned up once. V is TRBV15 and J is TRBJ1-6; D remains unclear. Trimming left V 7 bases short and J 4 bases short, with 8 bases between. CDR1 is LNHNV, CDR2 YYDKDF, per germline (reference sequence). CDR3 length equals 13 residues. This CDR3 reads CATMAFYNSPLHF. CDR3 coding DNA: TGTGCCACCATGGCATTTTATAATTCACCCCTCCACTTT.

This sequence joins TRBV6-4 and TRBJ1-2; 9 nucleotides align to TRBD1. The J segment lost 4 bases and the V segment lost 5 bases, leaving 11 bases of the junction unmatched. Germline V gene lookup returns CDR1 MRHNA and CDR2 SNTAGT. The CDR3 is 16 amino acids. The chain's CDR3 is CASSRSPGQGSYGYTF. Here the CDR3 DNA reads TGTGCCAGCAGTCGTAGCCCGGGACAGGGATCCTATGGCTACACCTTC.

The chain combines TRBV2 with TRBJ1-3; 10 bases line up with TRBD1. The germline CDR1 and CDR2 sequences are SNHLY and FYNNEI. The CDR3 runs to 12 residues. J was trimmed by 7 bases and V by 6 bases; bases with no gene match: 0. CDR3 DNA sequence: TGTGCCAGCAGGGACAGGGGGAACACCATATATTTT. This sequence encodes CASRDRGNTIYF. The full variable domain, with the rest looked up from reference TRBV2 and TRBJ1-3, is EPEVTQTPSHQVTQMGQEVILRCVPISNHLYFYWYRQILGQKVEFLVSFYNNEISEKSEIFDDQFSVERPDGSNFTLKIRSTKLEDSAMYFCASRDRGNTIYFGEGSWLTVV.

This clone has only a few counts. V gene TRBV5-6 combines with J gene TRBJ2-5; tentative D call: TRBD1 (5 bases). Germline CDR1 is SGHDT and CDR2 is YYEEEE. Trimming cost V 3 bases and J 4 bases, with 7 bases left between them. The length of the CDR3 is 12 residues. Written as DNA, the CDR3 is TGTGCCAGCAGCTGGGGCCCAGAGACCCAGTACTTC. Translating gives CASSWGPETQYF.

The chain recombines TRBV6-1 with TRBJ2-7, with TRBD1 identical over 7 bases. The CDR3 has 14 amino acids. V was clipped by 7 bases and J by 0 bases; unmatched bases: 6. Per the germline V gene, CDR1 is MNHNS and CDR2 is SASEGT. CDR3 nucleotide sequence: TGTGCCAGCACCCGGACAGGCCTCTCCTACGAGCAGTACTTC. Encoded protein: CASTRTGLSYEQYF.

This clone was observed a few times. V is TRBV7-2 and J is TRBJ1-6; D not resolved. The CDR3 consists of 14 residues. V lost 2 bases, J lost 10 bases, and 12 bases lay in between. Germline CDR1 and CDR2: SGHTA and FQGNSA. The CDR3 coding sequence is TGTGCCAGCAGCTTATTTCGGGAGGACTCACCCCTCCACTTT. It codes for CASSLFREDSPLHF.

This clone occurred many times. V usage is TRBV5-6 and J usage is TRBJ1-5; no clear D gene. The CDR3 runs to 15 residues. Germline assignment: CDR1 SGHDT and CDR2 YYEEEE. V dropped 0 bases and J dropped 7 bases, with 14 bases sitting between them. CDR3 sequence reads: CASSLGAGPRQPQHF. The CDR3 bases are TGTGCCAGCAGCTTGGGTGCCGGGCCCCGCCAGCCCCAGCATTTT.

The rearrangement links TRBV27 to TRBJ2-7; tentatively, D is TRBD1 (6 bases). Germline CDR1 MNHEY, CDR2 SMNVEV (reference sequence). Trimming took off 5 bases at V and 1 base at J, with 12 bases between the two ends. The CDR3 is 14 amino acids. The CDR3 nucleotides read TGTGCCAGCAGTCCGGTAAGGGGGTCCTACGAGCAGTACTTC. It yields the protein CASSPVRGSYEQYF.

This clone was recorded a few times. This rearrangement joins TRBV6-1 to TRBJ1-5, with TRBD1 identical over 7 bases. The trim removed 9 bases at V and 4 bases at J, leaving 9 bases unmatched. The germline gives CDR1 MNHNS, CDR2 SASEGT. This CDR3 contains 14 residues. The CDR3 loop is CASRTGAENQPQHF. The DNA of the CDR3 is TGTGCCAGTCGGACAGGAGCGGAAAATCAGCCCCAGCATTTT.

V is TRBV18 and J is TRBJ2-7, with 7 nucleotides matching TRBD2. V lost 2 bases to trimming and J lost 1 base; unmatched junction nucleotides: 8. CDR3 size: 16 residues. The germline CDR1 and CDR2 sequences are KGHSH and LQKENI. CDR3 DNA: TGTGCCAGCTCACCAAATCCCGGTAGCGGGTCCTACGAGCAGTACTTC. Amino acid sequence: CASSPNPGSGSYEQYF.

This clone was counted between two and nine times. The J gene is TRBJ2-1, the V gene TRBV9; unclear D gene. Trimming took off 3 bases at V and 0 bases at J, with 7 bases between the two ends. The CDR3 extends over 14 amino acids. The germline gives CDR1 SGDLS, CDR2 YYNGEE. The CDR3: CASSALSSYNEQFF. In DNA form, the CDR3 reads TGTGCCAGCAGCGCCCTTAGCTCCTACAATGAGCAGTTCTTC.

The chain recombines TRBV19 with TRBJ1-2, with TRBD1 matching over 9 bases. The V and J ends lost 7 bases and 4 bases, in that order; junction bases with no gene match: 7. CDR3 length equals 14 residues. Germline assignment: CDR1 LNHDA and CDR2 SQIVND (reference sequence). The DNA of the CDR3 is TGTGCCAGTACCCCGGGACAGGGTACCTATGGCTACACCTTC. This translates into CASTPGQGTYGYTF. Drawing the rest from reference TRBV19 and TRBJ1-2, the complete variable domain is DGGITQSPKYLFRKEGQNVTLSCEQNLNHDAMYWYRQDPGQGLRLIYYSQIVNDFQKGDIAEGYSVSREKKESFPLTVTSAQKNPTAFYLCASTPGQGTYGYTFGSGTRLTVV.

This clone was recorded once. The chain employs TRBV9 and TRBJ1-3, with TRBD1 matching over 7 bases. The CDR3 extends over 18 amino acids. V was pared by 3 bases and J by 0 bases, with 12 bases of the junction left unmatched. Germline V gene lookup returns CDR1 SGDLS and CDR2 YYNGEE. The DNA of the CDR3 is TGTGCCAGCAGCGAACATACCCCGGGACAGTCCTCTGGAAACACCATATATTTT. It encodes CASSEHTPGQSSGNTIYF.

The V call is TRBV11-2, the J call TRBJ2-5, with 10 bases that match TRBD1. From germline, CDR1 is SGHAT and CDR2 FQNNGV. Trimming at V came to 5 bases and at J to 4 bases, leaving 13 bases not matched to a gene. The CDR3 length is 17 residues. The CDR3 sequence is CASSLKMDRGVGETQYF. The CDR3 bases are TGTGCCAGCAGCCTAAAGATGGACAGGGGGGTTGGAGAGACCCAGTACTTC. The variable domain in full, with the rest retrieved from reference TRBV11-2 and TRBJ2-5, is EAGVAQSPRYKIIEKRQSVAFWCNPISGHATLYWYQQILGQGPKLLIQFQNNGVVDDSQLPKDRFSAERLKGVDSTLKIQPAKLEDSAVYLCASSLKMDRGVGETQYFGPGTRLLVL.

The V call is TRBV7-8, the J call TRBJ1-2; D unresolved. Per germline, CDR1 SGHVS and CDR2 FQNEAQ. The CDR3 totals 13 residues. Trimming removed 5 bases from V and 2 bases from J, with 9 bases in between. DNA of the CDR3: TGTGCCAGCAGCAAACAACCCAACTATGGCTACACCTTC. It is translated as CASSKQPNYGYTF.

The chain has TRBV10-3 and TRBJ1-4; D uncertain. CDR3 length: 14 amino acids. Trimming took off 5 bases at V and 4 bases at J, with 11 bases between the two ends. Per germline, CDR1 ENHRY and CDR2 SYGVKD. CDR3 amino acids: CAISSSGNNEKLFF. CDR3 in DNA: TGTGCCATCAGTTCATCGGGGAATAATGAAAAACTGTTTTTT.

The chain recombines TRBV6-6 with TRBJ2-5, with D possibly called TRBD1 or TRBD2 (5 bases each). This CDR3 contains 14 residues. Looked up from germline, CDR1 is MNHNY and CDR2 is SVGAGI (reference sequence). The V end lost 7 bases, the J end lost 4 bases, and 16 bases lay between the germline ends. The CDR3 nucleotides read TGTGCCAGCATGAGGGACGGGGTTGGAGAGACCCAGTACTTC. Translating gives CASMRDGVGETQYF.

This clone was seen just once. The CDR3 DNA sequence: TGCAGCGTTGTCCCCCCTGCGGGAGGAAATGAGCAGTACTTC. Residues: CSVVPPAGGNEQYF. The chain employs TRBV29-1 and TRBJ2-7; 8 positions match TRBD2. V gave up 4 bases and J gave up 7 bases; unmatched junction bases: 12. This CDR3 spans 14 amino acids. From germline, CDR1 is SQVTM and CDR2 ANQGSEA.

The genes are TRBV4-3 and TRBJ1-6, with 7 bases that match TRBD1. The CDR3 totals 13 residues. Germline V lookup: CDR1 LGHNA, CDR2 YSLEER. Losses at the gene ends were 4 bases for V and 7 bases for J; bases not matched to a gene: 1. In DNA, the CDR3 is TGCGCCAGCAGCCCGGACAGGAATTCACCCCTCCACTTT. This encodes CASSPDRNSPLHF.

The rearrangement joins TRBV30 to TRBJ2-1; a possible D gene is TRBD2 (5 bases). The CDR3 covers 12 residues. The germline V gene has CDR1 GTSNPN and CDR2 SVGIG (reference sequence). Trimming removed 5 bases from V and 10 bases from J, with 15 bases in between. CDR3 region: CAWGGLEVEQFF. As DNA, the CDR3 is TGTGCCTGGGGCGGACTCGAAGTGGAGCAGTTCTTC.

V usage is TRBV30 and J usage is TRBJ1-6, with D possibly being TRBD1 (5 bases). The germline V and J ends were trimmed by 3 bases and 10 bases, with 16 bases remaining between them. Germline CDR1 and CDR2: GTSNPN and SVGIG (reference sequence). This CDR3 is built from 14 residues. The chain's CDR3 is CAWRGDQAGSPLHF. The CDR3 nucleotides read TGTGCCTGGAGAGGGGACCAGGCGGGGTCACCCCTCCACTTT.

J is TRBJ2-7 and V is TRBV20-1; the D is unclear. CDR3 size: 11 residues. Trimming stripped 2 bases from V and 7 bases from J, with 9 bases between. Germline values: CDR1 DFQATT, CDR2 SNEGSKA (reference sequence). The CDR3, as DNA: TGCAGTGCTAGAAGAGTCGGTGAGCAGTACTTC. It is translated as CSARRVGEQYF.

As to this clone: One junction end disagrees with the germline gene, perhaps due to a read error. The rearrangement links TRBV10-3 to TRBJ2-1; no clear D. Germline V gene sequence: CDR1 ENHRY, CDR2 SYGVKD. This CDR3 contains 15 residues. The CDR3 sequence: CASSYGRGVYNEQFF. CDR3 bases: TGTGCCAGCAGTTACGGACGCGGAGTTTACAATGAGCAGTTCTTC.

CDR3 sequence (DNA): TGCAGCGTTGAAGATCTTCCGGGACAGCCCCAGCATTTT. Translation: CSVEDLPGQPQHF. The rearrangement links TRBV29-1 to TRBJ1-5; D not certain. The CDR3 loop spans 13 amino acids. V lost 0 bases, J lost 7 bases, and 10 bases lay in between. Germline assignment: CDR1 SQVTM and CDR2 ANQGSEA.

The chain uses TRBV5-1 and TRBJ1-2; 12 positions agree with TRBD1. CDR1 and CDR2 (germline): SGHRS, YFSETQ. V was pared by 5 bases and J by 1 base, with 6 bases of the junction left unmatched. This CDR3 comprises 16 residues. The CDR3 reads CASRWDRGRDNYGYTF. CDR3 nucleotides: TGCGCCAGCAGATGGGACAGGGGGCGCGATAACTATGGCTACACCTTC.

The chain uses TRBV27 and TRBJ1-6, with D possibly being TRBD1 (6 bases). The CDR3 consists of 15 residues. V lost 6 bases to trimming and J lost 7 bases, with 16 bases between them. Per germline, CDR1 MNHEY and CDR2 SMNVEV (reference sequence). For the CDR3, the DNA is TGTGCCAGCAGACTCAACAGGGATGGGAATTCACCCCTCCACTTT. Encoded protein: CASRLNRDGNSPLHF.

The chain employs TRBV28 and TRBJ2-1, with D unclear. With 6 bases removed from V and 7 bases from J, the gap between germline ends came to 19 bases. The length of the CDR3 is 15 residues. Germline CDR1 reads MDHEN; CDR2 reads SYDVKM. The CDR3 coding sequence is TGTGCCAGCAGCCCAAGGCCCCTACTAAGTAATGAGCAGTTCTTC. Protein: CASSPRPLLSNEQFF.